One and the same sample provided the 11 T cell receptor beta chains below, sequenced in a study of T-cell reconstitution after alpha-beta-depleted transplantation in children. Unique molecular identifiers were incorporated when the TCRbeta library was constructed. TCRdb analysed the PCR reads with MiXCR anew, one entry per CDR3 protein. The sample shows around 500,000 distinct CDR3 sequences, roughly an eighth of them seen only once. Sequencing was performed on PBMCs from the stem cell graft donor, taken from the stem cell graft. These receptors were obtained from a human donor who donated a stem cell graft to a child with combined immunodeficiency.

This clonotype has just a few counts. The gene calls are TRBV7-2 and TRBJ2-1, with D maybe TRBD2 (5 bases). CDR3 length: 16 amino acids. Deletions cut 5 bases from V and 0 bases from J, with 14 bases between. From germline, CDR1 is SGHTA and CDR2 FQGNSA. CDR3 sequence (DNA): TGTGCCAGCAGCCACAGCGGTACGAGCTCCTACAATGAGCAGTTCTTC. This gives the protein CASSHSGTSSYNEQFF.

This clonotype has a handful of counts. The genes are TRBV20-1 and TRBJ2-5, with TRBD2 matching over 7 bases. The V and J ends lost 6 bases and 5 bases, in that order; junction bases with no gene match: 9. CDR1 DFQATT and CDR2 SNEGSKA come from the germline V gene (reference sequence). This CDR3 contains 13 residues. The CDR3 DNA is TGCAGTGCGCAAGGGCGGGGGTGGGAGACCCAGTACTTC. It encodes CSAQGRGWETQYF.

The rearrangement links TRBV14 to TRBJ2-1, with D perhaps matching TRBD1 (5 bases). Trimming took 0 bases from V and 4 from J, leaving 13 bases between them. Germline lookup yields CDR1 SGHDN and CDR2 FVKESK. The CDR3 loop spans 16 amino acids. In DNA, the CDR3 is TGTGCCAGCAGCCAAGAATTGAACAGGTGGTACAATGAGCAGTTCTTC. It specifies CASSQELNRWYNEQFF.

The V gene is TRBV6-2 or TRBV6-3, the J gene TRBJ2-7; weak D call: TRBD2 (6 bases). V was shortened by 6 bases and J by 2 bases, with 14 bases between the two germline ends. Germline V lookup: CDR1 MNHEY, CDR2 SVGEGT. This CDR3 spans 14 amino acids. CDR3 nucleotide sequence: TGTGCCAGCAGCCGTATACGGACTACCTACGAGCAGTACTTC. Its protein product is CASSRIRTTYEQYF.

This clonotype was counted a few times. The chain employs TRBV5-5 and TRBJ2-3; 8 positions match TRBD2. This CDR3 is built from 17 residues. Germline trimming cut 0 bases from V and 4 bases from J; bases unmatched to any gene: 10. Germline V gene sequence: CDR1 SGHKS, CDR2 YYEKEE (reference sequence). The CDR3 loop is CASSLGERRLASDTQYF. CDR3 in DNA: TGTGCCAGCAGCTTGGGAGAGCGGAGACTAGCGTCAGATACGCAGTATTTT.

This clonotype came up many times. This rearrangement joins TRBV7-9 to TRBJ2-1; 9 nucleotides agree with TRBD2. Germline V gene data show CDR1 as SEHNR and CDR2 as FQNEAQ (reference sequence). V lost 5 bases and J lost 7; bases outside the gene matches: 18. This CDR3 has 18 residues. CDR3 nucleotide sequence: TGTGCCAGCAGCCGATCCCACTTTGGCGGGAGGGACCGGAATGAGCAGTTCTTC. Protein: CASSRSHFGGRDRNEQFF.

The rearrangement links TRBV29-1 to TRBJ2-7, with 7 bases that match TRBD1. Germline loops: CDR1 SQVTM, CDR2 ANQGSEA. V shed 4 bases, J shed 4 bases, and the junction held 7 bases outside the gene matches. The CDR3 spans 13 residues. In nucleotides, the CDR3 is TGCAGCGTTGGACAGGGCTGGGGATACGAGCAGTACTTC. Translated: CSVGQGWGYEQYF.

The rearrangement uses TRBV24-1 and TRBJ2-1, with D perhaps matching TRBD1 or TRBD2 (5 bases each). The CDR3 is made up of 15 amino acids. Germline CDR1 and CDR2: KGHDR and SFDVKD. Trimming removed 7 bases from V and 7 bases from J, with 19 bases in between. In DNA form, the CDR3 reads TGTGCCACCAGCCCGACCATCGGGGACGGGAATGAGCAGTTCTTC. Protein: CATSPTIGDGNEQFF.

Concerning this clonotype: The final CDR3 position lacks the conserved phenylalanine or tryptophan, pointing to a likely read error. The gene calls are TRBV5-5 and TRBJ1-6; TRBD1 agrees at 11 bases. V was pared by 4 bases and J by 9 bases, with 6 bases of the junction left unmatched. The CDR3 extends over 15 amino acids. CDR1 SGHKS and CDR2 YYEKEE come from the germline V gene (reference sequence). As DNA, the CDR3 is TGTGCCAGCAGCGACTGGGACAGGGGGGTTTCACCCCTCCACTGT. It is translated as CASSDWDRGVSPLHC.

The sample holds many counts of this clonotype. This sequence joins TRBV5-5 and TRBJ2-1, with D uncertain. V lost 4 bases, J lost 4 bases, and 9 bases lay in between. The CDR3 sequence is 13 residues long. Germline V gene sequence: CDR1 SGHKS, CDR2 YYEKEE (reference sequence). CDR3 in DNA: TGTGCCAGCAGCCCTCAAGAATACAATGAGCAGTTCTTC. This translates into CASSPQEYNEQFF.

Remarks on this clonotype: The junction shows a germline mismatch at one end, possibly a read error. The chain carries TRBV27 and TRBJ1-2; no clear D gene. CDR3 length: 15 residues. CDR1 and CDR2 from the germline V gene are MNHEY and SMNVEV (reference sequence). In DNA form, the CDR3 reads TGTGCCAGCAGTCCTCTGGGAGGAGGGAACTATGGCTTCACCTTC. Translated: CASSPLGGGNYGFTF.